These T cell receptor beta chains were read from a single sample in a study of T cells in Graves' hyperthyroidism and ophthalmopathy. Each CDR3 protein gets one entry after TCRdb re-called the multiplex PCR reads with MiXCR. The table has 200,000 to 250,000 distinct CDR3 sequences, approximately 16% seen once. Source material: blood. The receptors shown here come from a woman between 45 and 60 years old with Graves' hyperthyroidism. Each CDR3 is given with its conserved first and last residue. D genes are given only for firm matches. Size is omitted from some rows. Given values are once, few, many or a class for expanded clones.

clone_size j_call v_call d_call cdr3_nt cdr3_aa
few TRBJ2-1 TRBV11-3 TRBD2 TGTGCCAGCAGCTTTTCCTACCGACTAGCGGGAGGGGGATACAATGAGCAGTTCTTC CASSFSYRLAGGGYNEQFF
NA TRBJ1-1 TRBV2 NA TGTGCCAGCAGTTGGCCGGGGGCGCTCACTGAAGCTTTCTTT CASSWPGALTEAFF
few TRBJ1-3 TRBV6-1 NA TGTGCCAGCAGTCAACAGCCTACTGGAAACACCATATATTTT CASSQQPTGNTIYF
many TRBJ2-3 TRBV20-1 NA TGCAGTGCTAGATTTTATCGGGAGTGGGTAGATACGCAGTATTTT CSARFYREWVDTQYF
few TRBJ1-5 TRBV7-9 TRBD1 TGTGCCAGCAGTCGCGGAACAGGGGGCTGGCAGCCCCAGCATTTT CASSRGTGGWQPQHF
NA TRBJ2-5 TRBV11-2 TRBD1 TGTGCCAGCAGCTTCCGGGAGGGGACAGGGGAAGAGACCCAGTACTTC CASSFREGTGEETQYF
once TRBJ1-3 TRBV4-1 NA TGCGCCAGCAGCCAAGATTGGGAAGGGTCTGGAAACACCATATATTTT CASSQDWEGSGNTIYF
NA TRBJ2-3 TRBV7-9 NA TGTGCCACCCGGACTCGATACTACACAGATACGCAGTATTTT CATRTRYYTDTQYF
many TRBJ2-7 TRBV3-1 TRBD2 TGTGCCAGCAGCCAAGAATGGCGGGAGGCTTCCTACGAGCAGTACTTC CASSQEWREASYEQYF
many TRBJ2-7 TRBV24-1 NA TGTGCCACCAGTGAAGACAGGACGGGAGACTACGAGCAGTACTTC CATSEDRTGDYEQYF
NA TRBJ2-3 TRBV6-6 NA TGTGCCAGCAGTTACTCGGGGGGAGTTGAGGATACGCAGTATTTT CASSYSGGVEDTQYF
many TRBJ1-1 TRBV27 TRBD1 TGTGCCAGCAGTCACGGGACAGGGGCGAACACTGAAGCTTTCTTT CASSHGTGANTEAFF
NA TRBJ2-4 TRBV15 TRBD2 TGTGCCACCAGCTCCACCGCCAGCGGGAGTTGGTACATTCAGTACTTC CATSSTASGSWYIQYF
NA TRBJ1-4 TRBV5-8 NA TGTGCCAGCAGCTTGGAGCCCGGGAATGAAAAACTGTTTTTT CASSLEPGNEKLFF
NA TRBJ2-7 TRBV30 NA TGTGCCTGGAGTCGTAAGGGGGGCTTAGGGCAGTACTTC CAWSRKGGLGQYF
many TRBJ2-1 TRBV6-1 TRBD2 TGTGCCAGCAGTCCGGGACTAGCGGGAGCGGGTGAGCAGTTCTTC CASSPGLAGAGEQFF
many TRBJ2-7 TRBV5-1 NA TGCGCCAGCAGCTTGGATGGACACAGCTCCGAGCAGTACTTC CASSLDGHSSEQYF